Listed below are T cell receptor beta chains from one sample, sequenced in a study of tumor-infiltrating lymphocytes in primary liver carcinoma. TCRdb reprocessed the multiplex PCR reads via MiXCR and lists one record per CDR3 protein. This table holds about 200,000 distinct CDR3 sequences, 65% found once. Sequencing used peripheral blood. The receptors were gathered from a woman aged 55-70 years with primary liver carcinoma and hepatitis B virus infection. The CDR3 runs from the conserved cysteine through the conserved F or W. Each record gives: D gene, V gene, clone size, J gene, CDR3 protein, CDR3 DNA. The D gene is left open where the match is weak. Not every row has a clone size; where given, it reads once, few, many or a size class.

D: TRBD1
V: TRBV12-3/TRBV12-4
size: few
J: TRBJ1-1
CDR3: CASSPRNRGRTEAFF
DNA: TGTGCCAGCAGCCCCCGGAACAGGGGGCGAACCGAAGCTTTCTTT

D: TRBD2
V: TRBV11-2
size: NA
J: TRBJ2-1
CDR3: CTSGDYDEQFF
DNA: TGTACCTCGGGGGACTACGATGAGCAGTTCTTC

D: NA
V: TRBV4-1
size: NA
J: TRBJ1-6
CDR3: CASSQEGHSDSPLHF
DNA: TGCGCCAGCAGCCAAGAGGGACATTCCGACTCACCCCTCCACTTT

D: NA
V: TRBV11-2
size: medium-sized
J: TRBJ2-6
CDR3: CASSPGQFWTSSGANVLTF
DNA: TGTGCCAGCAGCCCGGGACAGTTCTGGACTAGCTCTGGGGCCAACGTCCTGACTTTC

D: TRBD1
V: TRBV13
size: NA
J: TRBJ2-7
CDR3: CASGEDRRTYEQYF
DNA: TGTGCCAGCGGCGAGGACAGGAGAACTTACGAGCAGTACTTC

D: TRBD2
V: TRBV6-1
size: few
J: TRBJ2-7
CDR3: CASRIAGVGEQYF
DNA: TGTGCCAGCAGAATAGCGGGAGTGGGAGAGCAGTACTTC

D: NA
V: TRBV6-2/TRBV6-3
size: many
J: TRBJ1-2
CDR3: CASIDRSSYGYTF
DNA: TGTGCCAGCATTGACAGGAGCTCCTATGGCTACACCTTC

D: NA
V: TRBV10-2
size: NA
J: TRBJ1-6
CDR3: CAGGETVSGSPLHF
DNA: TGTGCCGGCGGGGAGACCGTATCGGGATCACCCCTCCACTTT

D: NA
V: TRBV11-2
size: many
J: TRBJ2-7
CDR3: CASSLVRGAGVYYEQYF
DNA: TGTGCCAGCAGCTTAGTTCGGGGGGCAGGGGTGTATTACGAGCAGTACTTC

D: NA
V: TRBV6-1
size: NA
J: TRBJ2-3
CDR3: CASRPRGREEGMGTDTQYF
DNA: TGTGCCAGCAGGCCGAGGGGGCGGGAGGAAGGGATGGGGACAGATACGCAGTATTTT

D: NA
V: TRBV10-3
size: NA
J: TRBJ1-5
CDR3: CAISTTNQTQHF
DNA: TGTGCCATCTCGACGACAAATCAGACTCAGCATTTT

D: TRBD1
V: TRBV5-5
size: NA
J: TRBJ2-7
CDR3: CASSRVGTGGFHEQYF
DNA: TGTGCCAGCAGCCGGGTGGGGACAGGGGGCTTCCACGAGCAGTACTTC

D: NA
V: TRBV4-1
size: many
J: TRBJ1-5
CDR3: CASSQDWSASNQPQHF
DNA: TGCGCCAGCAGCCAAGATTGGTCAGCTAGCAATCAGCCCCAGCATTTT

D: NA
V: TRBV11-2
size: NA
J: TRBJ2-1
CDR3: CASKLEGCENNEQFF
DNA: TGTGCCAGCAAGTTAGAAGGGTGTGAGAACAATGAGCAGTTCTTC

D: NA
V: TRBV12-3/TRBV12-4
size: many
J: TRBJ1-2
CDR3: CASSLTSGGRGYTF
DNA: TGTGCCAGCAGTCTAACAAGTGGGGGGCGAGGCTACACCTTC

D: NA
V: TRBV6-5
size: few
J: TRBJ2-1
CDR3: CASSTPGRGALNEQFF
DNA: TGTGCCAGCAGCACCCCGGGACGGGGGGCTCTGAATGAGCAGTTCTTC

D: NA
V: TRBV29-1
size: NA
J: TRBJ2-1
CDR3: CSVPDELLF
DNA: TGCAGCGTTCCGGATGAGCTGCTCTTC

D: NA
V: TRBV5-1
size: NA
J: TRBJ2-7
CDR3: CASSPGMTYEQYF
DNA: TGCGCCAGCAGCCCAGGGATGACCTACGAGCAGTACTTC

D: NA
V: TRBV6-1
size: NA
J: TRBJ1-5
CDR3: CASSDLDTNQPQHF
DNA: TGTGCCAGCAGTGATCTGGATACCAATCAGCCTCAGCATTTT

D: TRBD2
V: TRBV11-2
size: NA
J: TRBJ2-7
CDR3: CASSLAGFSSYEQYF
DNA: TGTGCCAGCAGTCTAGCGGGATTCAGTTCCTACGAGCAGTACTTC

D: NA
V: TRBV11-3
size: NA
J: TRBJ2-3
CDR3: CASSLTFRPLQTDTQYF
DNA: TGTGCCAGCAGCTTAACGTTTCGGCCGCTACAGACTGATACGCAGTATTTT

D: NA
V: TRBV11-2
size: NA
J: TRBJ1-5
CDR3: CASSLLSGGQPQHF
DNA: TGTGCCAGCAGCTTACTATCTGGGGGTCAGCCCCAGCATTTT

D: NA
V: TRBV11-2
size: NA
J: TRBJ2-7
CDR3: CASSSLGGWRAYEQYF
DNA: TGCGCCAGCAGCTCTCTGGGGGGCTGGAGGGCCTACGAGCAGTACTTC

D: NA
V: TRBV4-2
size: NA
J: TRBJ2-2
CDR3: CGSSRLEGGELFF
DNA: TGTGGCAGCAGCCGCCTGGAGGGCGGGGAGCTGTTTTTT

D: TRBD1
V: TRBV29-1
size: many
J: TRBJ2-7
CDR3: CSATTGLYEQYF
DNA: TGCAGCGCTACGACAGGGCTCTACGAGCAGTACTTC

D: NA
V: TRBV4-2
size: many
J: TRBJ2-7
CDR3: CASSQDAGSDYEQYF
DNA: TGTGCCAGCAGCCAAGATGCAGGGTCGGACTACGAGCAGTACTTC

D: TRBD1
V: TRBV11-2
size: NA
J: TRBJ2-7
CDR3: CAHSSHLGQIYEQYF
DNA: TGTGCCCACAGCTCTCACCTGGGACAGATTTACGAACAATACTTC

D: TRBD2
V: TRBV7-9
size: NA
J: TRBJ2-2
CDR3: CASSLPTSGRAYTGELFF
DNA: TGTGCCAGCAGCCTTCCGACTAGCGGGAGGGCCTACACCGGGGAGCTGTTTTTT

D: TRBD1
V: TRBV5-6
size: once
J: TRBJ1-6
CDR3: CTSSLGAGGYRALHF
DNA: TGTACCAGCAGCTTAGGCGCAGGGGGCTATAGGGCCCTCCACTTT

D: NA
V: TRBV20-1
size: NA
J: TRBJ2-5
CDR3: CSARAKAGSRETQYF
DNA: TGCAGTGCTAGAGCAAAGGCCGGCTCCCGAGAGACCCAGTACTTC

D: TRBD1
V: TRBV6-5
size: NA
J: TRBJ1-6
CDR3: CASSYSRTRQGNSPPHF
DNA: TGTGCCAGCAGTTACTCGAGGACGCGACAGGGAAATTCACCCCCCCACTTT

D: NA
V: TRBV6-6
size: NA
J: TRBJ2-5
CDR3: CASSYQTTQETYYF
DNA: TGTGCCAGCAGTTACCAAACAACCCAAGAGACCTACTACTTC

D: TRBD2
V: TRBV18
size: NA
J: TRBJ2-1
CDR3: CASSPTLAGGSYNEQFF
DNA: TGTGCCAGCTCACCGACACTAGCGGGAGGGTCGTACAATGAGCAGTTCTTC

D: NA
V: TRBV12-5
size: few
J: TRBJ2-7
CDR3: CASGSGYEQYF
DNA: TGTGCTAGTGGTTCGGGCTACGAGCAGTACTTC

D: NA
V: TRBV11-2
size: once
J: TRBJ2-1
CDR3: CVGSLESASEQFF
DNA: TGTGTCGGCAGCTTAGAGTCAGCGAGTGAACAGTTCTTC

D: TRBD2
V: TRBV28
size: NA
J: TRBJ2-7
CDR3: CASRPRLAGAAPLSYEQYF
DNA: TGTGCCAGCAGGCCCAGACTAGCGGGAGCGGCCCCCCTCTCCTACGAGCAGTACTTC

D: NA
V: TRBV4-1
size: NA
J: TRBJ1-1
CDR3: CASSQDEQSMNTEAFF
DNA: TGTGCCAGCAGCCAAGATGAGCAGTCCATGAACACTGAAGCTTTCTTT

D: NA
V: TRBV11-1
size: NA
J: TRBJ2-1
CDR3: CASSYYRARKQFF
DNA: TGTGCCAGCAGCTACTACAGGGCGAGGAAGCAGTTCTTC

D: NA
V: TRBV7-2
size: NA
J: TRBJ2-1
CDR3: CSSSLGGGMGEQFF
DNA: TGTTCCAGCAGCTTAGGGGGGGGGATGGGGGAGCAGTTCTTC

D: NA
V: TRBV30
size: NA
J: TRBJ1-2
CDR3: CAWMALNYGYTF
DNA: TGTGCCTGGATGGCCCTTAACTATGGCTACACCTTC

D: TRBD2
V: TRBV28
size: few
J: TRBJ2-7
CDR3: CASSSPGGWSYEQYF
DNA: TGTGCCAGCAGTTCCCCGGGAGGTTGGTCCTACGAGCAGTACTTC

D: NA
V: TRBV11-2
size: NA
J: TRBJ2-1
CDR3: CAGSLRTGPHPSNSYNDQFF
DNA: TGTGCCGGCAGCCTGAGGACCGGACCCCATCCAAGTAACTCCTACAATGACCAGTTCTTC

D: TRBD1
V: TRBV5-7
size: few
J: TRBJ1-1
CDR3: CASSLARRGPLNTEAFF
DNA: TGTGCCAGCAGCTTGGCCCGCAGGGGGCCCCTGAACACTGAAGCTTTCTTT

D: NA
V: TRBV4-1
size: NA
J: TRBJ2-2
CDR3: CTSNTYYASTGELFF
DNA: TGCACCAGCAACACTTACTACGCGAGCACCGGGGAGCTGTTTTTT

D: NA
V: TRBV28
size: NA
J: TRBJ2-2
CDR3: CASRAGGNTGELFF
DNA: TGTGCCAGCAGGGCAGGCGGGAACACCGGGGAGCTGTTTTTT

D: TRBD2
V: TRBV12-5
size: NA
J: TRBJ2-7
CDR3: CAGGLATPGTSCSEQYF
DNA: TGTGCTGGTGGTTTGGCCACACCCGGGACTAGCTGTTCCGAGCAGTACTTC

D: NA
V: TRBV11-3
size: once
J: TRBJ2-3
CDR3: CVSSPQGTDMQYF
DNA: TGTGTCAGCAGCCCGCAGGGGACGGATATGCAGTATTTT

D: NA
V: TRBV18
size: NA
J: TRBJ2-5
CDR3: CASSPKETQYF
DNA: TGTGCCAGCTCACCTAAAGAGACCCAGTACTTC

D: NA
V: TRBV4-1
size: many
J: TRBJ1-4
CDR3: CASSQAQPTTNEKLFF
DNA: TGCGCCAGCAGCCAAGCTCAGCCAACAACTAATGAAAAACTGTTTTTT